The 26 T cell receptor beta chains reported below all come from one sample, sequenced in a study of CXCR3-negative and CXCR3-positive naive CD8 T cells (dated by TCRdb to about 2019). The paper's findings and limits, for the study overall: Compared with CXCR3-negative naive cells, CXCR3-positive naive cells had TRB CDR3s with higher hydrophobicity (lower Kidera factor 4), lower energy, and higher strength and volume indices.

No cognate antigen is known for these TCRs. Instrument on record: NextSeq 550. The Human TCR Profiling Kit (MiLaboratory) was used to make UMI-labeled 5' RACE TRB cDNA libraries. TCRdb reprocessed the raw reads; every CDR3 protein sequence is a single record, and DNA is not supplied. The table kept for this sample lists roughly 110,000 distinct CDR3 sequences. Roughly 0.38% of the sample belongs to the ten largest clones. The specimen sequenced was naive CXCR3+ CD8+ T cells from blood. The cell subset or site label on this specimen signifies: CD45RO-CCR7+CD27+CD95- naive CD8+ T cells expressing CXCR3 (TNR3+). These TCRs come from a human donor in good health. Some clones in this sample may be carry-over from other donors' samples.

The V gene is TRBV20-1, the J gene TRBJ1-1; TCRdb selects TRBD1, and the lack of DNA leaves this call unchecked. Germline values: CDR1 DFQATT, CDR2 SNEGSKA (reference sequence). The CDR3 is 13 residues long. The CDR3 sequence is CSASEQGVTEAFF.

This sequence joins TRBV29-1 and TRBJ2-2. The germline V gene encodes CDR1 SQVTM and CDR2 ANQGSEA. The CDR3 length is 12 residues. The CDR3 is CSVEAFSGELFF.

V usage is TRBV14 and J usage is TRBJ2-7; TCRdb gives TRBD1 as the D gene, but with no DNA this cannot be confirmed. This CDR3 contains 15 residues. Germline V gene lookup returns CDR1 SGHDN and CDR2 FVKESK. The CDR3 sequence: CASSHFRTGPCEQYF.

V and J are TRBV15 and TRBJ2-7; TCRdb calls TRBD1, which cannot be checked without DNA. The CDR3 covers 18 residues. Germline V CDR1 and CDR2: LNHNV, YYDKDF (reference sequence). CDR3: CATSSLRLSTGVLREQYF.

The CDR3 is CASSLIAGANTEAFF. The chain couples TRBV7-3 to TRBJ1-1; TCRdb calls TRBD1, which cannot be checked without DNA. The V gene's germline CDR1 is SGHTA and CDR2 FQGTGA. This CDR3 spans 15 amino acids.

The chain links TRBV5-1 to TRBJ1-6; TCRdb outputs TRBD1, but without DNA this stays unchecked. There are 13 residues in the CDR3. The germline CDR1 and CDR2 sequences are SGHRS and YFSETQ. The CDR3 protein is CASSFAPGQGTHF.

The chain is built from TRBV28 and TRBJ2-7; TCRdb lists TRBD2, though no DNA is available to test this call. CDR1 is MDHEN, CDR2 SYDVKM, per germline. The CDR3 contains 14 residues. The CDR3 loop is CASSSPSGSSEQYF.

The V gene is TRBV25-1, the J gene TRBJ1-2. This CDR3 spans 13 amino acids. Germline V gene data show CDR1 as MGHDK and CDR2 as SYGVNS. The chain's CDR3 is CASSEVTGNGYTF.

The chain has TRBV15 and TRBJ2-1. The CDR3 has 13 residues. The germline gives CDR1 LNHNV, CDR2 YYDKDF (reference sequence). CDR3 amino acids: CATSLSSYNEQFF. Full variable domain (rest looked up from reference TRBV15 and TRBJ2-1): DAMVIQNPRYQVTQFGKPVTLSCSQTLNHNVMYWYQQKSSQAPKLLFHYYDKDFNNEADTPDNFQSRRPNTSFCFLDIRSPGLGDTAMYLCATSLSSYNEQFFGPGTRLTVL.

The chain combines TRBV6-6 with TRBJ2-1; with no DNA, the TCRdb D assignment of TRBD2 cannot be verified. The germline V gene encodes CDR1 MNHNY and CDR2 SVGAGI (reference sequence). CDR3 size: 15 residues. The CDR3 protein is CASSPTSGGAHEQFF.

The CDR3 reads CASSPGQSNTEAFF. The chain employs TRBV28 and TRBJ1-1; absent DNA, TCRdb's TRBD1 call cannot be checked. CDR3 length: 14 amino acids. Germline V gives CDR1 MDHEN, CDR2 SYDVKM. The entire variable domain, with the rest obtained from reference TRBV28 and TRBJ1-1, is as follows: DVKVTQSSRYLVKRTGEKVFLECVQDMDHENMFWYRQDPGLGLRLIYFSYDVKMKEKGDIPEGYSVSREKKERFSLILESASTNQTSMYLCASSPGQSNTEAFFGQGTRLTVV.

The J gene is TRBJ2-1, the V gene TRBV6-1. The V gene's germline CDR1 is MNHNS and CDR2 SASEGT. The CDR3 extends over 13 amino acids. CDR3 sequence reads: CASSEGSYNEQFF.

The J gene is TRBJ2-7, the V gene TRBV5-1. CDR1 and CDR2 (germline): SGHRS, YFSETQ. This CDR3 has 13 residues. The CDR3 protein is CASSSTGLREQYF.

The chain is built from TRBV4-1 and TRBJ2-3; the D gene TCRdb calls, TRBD2, cannot be checked with no DNA. The CDR3 runs 16 residues. Germline V gene data show CDR1 as MGHRA and CDR2 as YSYEKL. The CDR3 sequence is CASSPLSASSTDTQYF.

This chain uses TRBV29-1 with TRBJ1-1; as DNA is missing, the TRBD1 call by TCRdb cannot be tested. This CDR3 has 17 residues. CDR1 SQVTM and CDR2 ANQGSEA come from the germline V gene. This CDR3 is CSVVHANRTGMNTEAFF.

The chain joins TRBV7-2 to TRBJ2-1; the D gene TCRdb calls, TRBD1, cannot be checked with no DNA. The CDR3 length is 11 residues. Germline CDR1 is SGHTA and CDR2 is FQGNSA. The CDR3 here is CASGDGGEQFF.

This sequence joins TRBV7-2 and TRBJ2-7; TCRdb gives TRBD1 as the D gene, but with no DNA this cannot be confirmed. CDR1 and CDR2 (germline): SGHTA, FQGNSA. The CDR3 contains 15 residues. The CDR3: CASSLTPGDTYEQYF.

V is TRBV2 and J is TRBJ2-3. The germline gives CDR1 SNHLY, CDR2 FYNNEI. This CDR3 contains 11 residues. CDR3 amino acids: CASMYGDTQYF.

The CDR3 sequence is CASSHGLVSYEQYF. The chain uses TRBV12-3 or TRBV12-4 and TRBJ2-7; the D call from TCRdb, TRBD2, cannot be confirmed without DNA. The CDR3 contains 14 residues.

This chain uses TRBV29-1 with TRBJ2-1; as DNA is missing, the TRBD1 call by TCRdb cannot be tested. This CDR3 contains 11 residues. Per the germline V gene, CDR1 is SQVTM and CDR2 is ANQGSEA. The CDR3 sequence is CSVPRESEQFF.

The rearrangement joins TRBV2 to TRBJ1-5; lacking DNA, the TRBD1 call made by TCRdb goes unchecked. Germline lookup yields CDR1 SNHLY and CDR2 FYNNEI. The CDR3 consists of 17 residues. The CDR3 here is CASSTTWAAGVLQPQHF.

This clonotype counts as medium-sized by frequency. The J gene is TRBJ2-2, the V gene TRBV6-2 or TRBV6-3; the TRBD1 assignment by TCRdb is unverifiable without DNA. The CDR3 is 14 residues long. The germline V gene has CDR1 MNHEY and CDR2 SVGEGT. The CDR3 here is CASSPGQNTGELFF.

V and J are TRBV10-2 and TRBJ1-5. This CDR3 region has 14 residues. The germline V gene encodes CDR1 WSHSY and CDR2 SAAADI. This chain's CDR3 is CASKDVDSNQPQHF.

The genes are TRBV29-1 and TRBJ2-7; the D call from TCRdb, TRBD1, cannot be confirmed without DNA. The length of the CDR3 is 12 residues. Germline loops: CDR1 SQVTM, CDR2 ANQGSEA. CDR3 protein: CSVPDGAYEQYF.

The rearrangement uses TRBV3-2 and TRBJ2-7. TRBV3-2 is a pseudogene. The CDR3 contains 16 residues. The CDR3 protein is CASSPRLAEISGEQYF.

The V and J genes are TRBV14 and TRBJ2-3. CDR1 SGHDN and CDR2 FVKESK come from the germline V gene. CDR3 length equals 15 residues. CDR3 amino acids: CASSQGGYSSDTQYF. Based on the CDR3 plus reference TRBV14 and TRBJ2-3, the full variable domain is EAGVTQFPSHSVIEKGQTVTLRCDPISGHDNLYWYRRVMGKEIKFLLHFVKESKQDESGMPNNRFLAERTGGTYSTLKVQPAELEDSGVYFCASSQGGYSSDTQYFGPGTRLTVL.